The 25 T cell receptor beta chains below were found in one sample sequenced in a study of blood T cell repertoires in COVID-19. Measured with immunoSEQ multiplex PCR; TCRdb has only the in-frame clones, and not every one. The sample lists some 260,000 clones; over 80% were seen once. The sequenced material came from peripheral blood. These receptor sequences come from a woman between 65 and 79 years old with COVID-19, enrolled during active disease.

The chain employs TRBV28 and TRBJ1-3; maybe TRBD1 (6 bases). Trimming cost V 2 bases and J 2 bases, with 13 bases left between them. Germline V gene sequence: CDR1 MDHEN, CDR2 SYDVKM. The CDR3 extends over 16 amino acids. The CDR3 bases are TGTGCCAGCAGTTTACAACCACAGGGACCTGGAAACACCATATATTTT. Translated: CASSLQPQGPGNTIYF.

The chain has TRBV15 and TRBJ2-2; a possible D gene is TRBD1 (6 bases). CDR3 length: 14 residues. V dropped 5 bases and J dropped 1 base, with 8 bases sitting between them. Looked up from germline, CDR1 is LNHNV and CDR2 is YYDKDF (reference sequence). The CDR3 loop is CATSQDRNTGELFF. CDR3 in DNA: TGTGCCACCAGCCAGGACAGGAACACCGGGGAGCTGTTTTTT.

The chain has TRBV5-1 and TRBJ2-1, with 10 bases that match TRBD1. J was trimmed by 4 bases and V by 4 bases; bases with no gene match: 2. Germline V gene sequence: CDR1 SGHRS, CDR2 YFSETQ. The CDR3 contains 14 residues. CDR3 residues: CASSRDRGYNEQFF. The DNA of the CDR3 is TGCGCCAGCAGCCGGGACAGGGGATACAATGAGCAGTTCTTC.

The CDR3 protein is CASSVTSGTEAFF. In DNA, the CDR3 is TGTGCCAGCAGCGTTACATCGGGCACTGAAGCTTTCTTT. The J gene is TRBJ1-1, the V gene TRBV9; D not certain. From germline, CDR1 is SGDLS and CDR2 YYNGEE. V gave up 2 bases and J gave up 4 bases, with 9 bases separating them. The CDR3 totals 13 residues.

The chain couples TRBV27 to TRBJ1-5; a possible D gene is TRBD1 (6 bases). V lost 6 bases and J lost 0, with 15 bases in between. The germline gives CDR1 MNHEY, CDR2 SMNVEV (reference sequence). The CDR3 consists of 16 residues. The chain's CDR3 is CASRPETGYSNQPQHF. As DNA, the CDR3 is TGTGCCAGCAGACCAGAGACAGGTTATAGCAATCAGCCCCAGCATTTT.

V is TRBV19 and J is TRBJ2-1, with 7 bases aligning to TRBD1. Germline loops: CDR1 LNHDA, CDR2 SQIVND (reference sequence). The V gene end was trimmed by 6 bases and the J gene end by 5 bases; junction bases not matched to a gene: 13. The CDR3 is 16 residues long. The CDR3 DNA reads TGTGCCAGTAGCCCAGACCGGGACAGAATTAACAATGAGCAGTTCTTC. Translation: CASSPDRDRINNEQFF.

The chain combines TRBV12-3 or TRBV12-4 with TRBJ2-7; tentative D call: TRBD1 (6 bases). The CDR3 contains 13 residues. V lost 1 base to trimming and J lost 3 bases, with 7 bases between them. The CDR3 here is CASSLVQGYEQYF. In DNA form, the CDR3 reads TGTGCCAGCAGTTTAGTACAGGGCTACGAGCAGTACTTC.

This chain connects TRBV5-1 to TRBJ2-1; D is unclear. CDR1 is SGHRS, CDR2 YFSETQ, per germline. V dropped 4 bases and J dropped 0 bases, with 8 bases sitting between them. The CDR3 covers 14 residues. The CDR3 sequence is CASSLLYSYNEQFF. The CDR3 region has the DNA TGCGCCAGCAGCCTACTGTACTCCTACAATGAGCAGTTCTTC.

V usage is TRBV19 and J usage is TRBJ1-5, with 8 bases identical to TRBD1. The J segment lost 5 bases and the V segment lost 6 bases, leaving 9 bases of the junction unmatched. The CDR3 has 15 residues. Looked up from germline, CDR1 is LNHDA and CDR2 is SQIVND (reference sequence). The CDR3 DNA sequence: TGTGCCAGTAGCCTCCCAGGGGGCGCGTATCAGCCCCAGCATTTT. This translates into CASSLPGGAYQPQHF.

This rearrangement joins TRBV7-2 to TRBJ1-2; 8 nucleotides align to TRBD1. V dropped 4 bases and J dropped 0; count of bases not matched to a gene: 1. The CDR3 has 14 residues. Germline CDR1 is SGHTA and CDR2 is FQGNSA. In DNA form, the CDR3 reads TGTGCCAGCAGCTCACAGGGGGCTAACTATGGCTACACCTTC. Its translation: CASSSQGANYGYTF.

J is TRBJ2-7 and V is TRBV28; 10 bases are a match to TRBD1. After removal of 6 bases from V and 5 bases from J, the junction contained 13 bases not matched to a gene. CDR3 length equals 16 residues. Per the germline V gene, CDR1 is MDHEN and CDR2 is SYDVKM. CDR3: CASSRSIVGTGDEQYF. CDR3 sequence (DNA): TGTGCCAGCAGCCGATCCATTGTGGGGACAGGGGACGAGCAGTACTTC.

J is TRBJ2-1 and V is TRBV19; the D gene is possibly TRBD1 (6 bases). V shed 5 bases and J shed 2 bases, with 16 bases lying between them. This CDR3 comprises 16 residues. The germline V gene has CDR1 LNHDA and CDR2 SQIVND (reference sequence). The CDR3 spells CASSERPGVPYNEQFF. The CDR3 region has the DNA TGTGCCAGTAGTGAGAGGCCAGGGGTTCCCTACAATGAGCAGTTCTTC.

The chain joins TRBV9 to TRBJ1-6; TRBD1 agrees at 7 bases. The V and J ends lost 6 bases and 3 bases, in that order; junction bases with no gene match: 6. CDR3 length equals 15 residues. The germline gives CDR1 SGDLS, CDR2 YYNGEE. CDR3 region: CASTPTGNYNSPLHF. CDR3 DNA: TGTGCCAGCACCCCGACAGGGAACTATAATTCACCCCTCCACTTT.

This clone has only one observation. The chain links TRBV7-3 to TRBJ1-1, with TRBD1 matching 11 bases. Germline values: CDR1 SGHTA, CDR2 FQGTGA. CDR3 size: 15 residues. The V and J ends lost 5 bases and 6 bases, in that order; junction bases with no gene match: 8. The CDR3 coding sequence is TGTGCCAGCAGCCAAAGGACAGGGGGCTTGGCTGAAGCTTTCTTT. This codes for CASSQRTGGLAEAFF.

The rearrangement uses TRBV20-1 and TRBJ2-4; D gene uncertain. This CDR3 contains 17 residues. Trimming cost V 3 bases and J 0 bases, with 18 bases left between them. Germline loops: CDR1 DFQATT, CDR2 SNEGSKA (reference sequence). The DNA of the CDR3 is TGCAGTGCTAGTTCGTCAAGCTCTCCCCAAGCCAAAAACATTCAGTACTTC. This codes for CSASSSSSPQAKNIQYF.

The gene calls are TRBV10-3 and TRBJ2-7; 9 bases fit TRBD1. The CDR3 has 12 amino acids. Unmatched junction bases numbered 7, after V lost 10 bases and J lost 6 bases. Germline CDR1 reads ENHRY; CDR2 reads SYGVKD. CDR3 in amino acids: CATEGTGPEQYF. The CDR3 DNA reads TGTGCCACCGAAGGGACAGGGCCCGAGCAGTACTTC.

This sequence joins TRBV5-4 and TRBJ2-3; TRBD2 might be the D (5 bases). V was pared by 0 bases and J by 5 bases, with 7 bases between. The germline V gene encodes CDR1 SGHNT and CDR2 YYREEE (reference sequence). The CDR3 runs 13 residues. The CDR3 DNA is TGTGCCAGCAGCTTGGTAGCGTTAGATACGCAGTATTTT. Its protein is CASSLVALDTQYF.

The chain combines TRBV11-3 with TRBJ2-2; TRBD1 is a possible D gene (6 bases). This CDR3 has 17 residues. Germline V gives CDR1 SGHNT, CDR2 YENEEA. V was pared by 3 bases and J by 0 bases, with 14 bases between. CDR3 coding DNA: TGTGCCAGCAGCTTGGCGACAGGTCCCACGAACACCGGGGAGCTGTTTTTT. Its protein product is CASSLATGPTNTGELFF.

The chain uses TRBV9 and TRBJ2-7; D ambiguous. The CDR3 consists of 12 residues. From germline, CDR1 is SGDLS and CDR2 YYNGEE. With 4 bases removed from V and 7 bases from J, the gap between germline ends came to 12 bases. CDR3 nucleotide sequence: TGTGCCAGCAGCCCTCCCGCCGGGGAGCAGTACTTC. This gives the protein CASSPPAGEQYF.

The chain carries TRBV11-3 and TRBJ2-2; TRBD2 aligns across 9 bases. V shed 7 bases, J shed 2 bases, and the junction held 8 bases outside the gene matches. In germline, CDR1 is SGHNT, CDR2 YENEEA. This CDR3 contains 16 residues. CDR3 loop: CASTRSAGGNTGELFF. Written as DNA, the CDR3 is TGTGCCAGCACCCGATCAGCGGGAGGAAACACCGGGGAGCTGTTTTTT. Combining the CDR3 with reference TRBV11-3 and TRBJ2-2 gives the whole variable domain EAGVVQSPRYKIIEKKQPVAFWCNPISGHNTLYWYLQNLGQGPELLIRYENEEAVDDSQLPKDRFSAERLKGVDSTLKIQPAELGDSAVYLCASTRSAGGNTGELFFGEGSRLTVL.

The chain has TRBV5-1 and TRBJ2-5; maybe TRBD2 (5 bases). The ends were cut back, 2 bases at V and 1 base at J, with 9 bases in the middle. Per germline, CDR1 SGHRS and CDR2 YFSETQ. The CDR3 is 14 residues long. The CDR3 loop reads CASSLERVQETQYF. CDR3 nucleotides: TGCGCCAGCAGCTTAGAGAGGGTCCAAGAGACCCAGTACTTC.

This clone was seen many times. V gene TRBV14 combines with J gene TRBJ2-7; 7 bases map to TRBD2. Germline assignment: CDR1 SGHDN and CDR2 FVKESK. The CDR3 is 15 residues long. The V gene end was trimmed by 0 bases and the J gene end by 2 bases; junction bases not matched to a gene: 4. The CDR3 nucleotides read TGTGCCAGCAGCCAAGATCGGGGAGGGCCCTACGAGCAGTACTTC. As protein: CASSQDRGGPYEQYF.

CDR3 loop: CASSISGQKNTEAFF. CDR3 sequence (DNA): TGTGCCAGTAGTATAAGCGGCCAGAAGAACACTGAAGCTTTCTTT. The rearrangement joins TRBV19 to TRBJ1-1; D call uncertain. CDR3 size: 15 residues. Germline CDR1 reads LNHDA; CDR2 reads SQIVND (reference sequence). Trimming shortened V by 2 bases and J by 1 base, and 11 bases separated the two germline ends.

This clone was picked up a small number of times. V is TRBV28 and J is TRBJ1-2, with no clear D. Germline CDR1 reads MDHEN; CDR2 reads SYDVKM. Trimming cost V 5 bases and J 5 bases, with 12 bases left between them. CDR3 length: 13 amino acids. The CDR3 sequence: CASSTGPIYGYTF. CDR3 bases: TGTGCCAGCAGTACTGGTCCGATTTATGGCTACACCTTC.

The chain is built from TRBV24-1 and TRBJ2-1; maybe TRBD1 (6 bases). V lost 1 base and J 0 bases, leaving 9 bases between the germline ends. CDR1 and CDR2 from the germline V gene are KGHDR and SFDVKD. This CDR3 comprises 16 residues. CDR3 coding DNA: TGTGCCACCAGTGATTTCAGGGGAAGCTCCTACAATGAGCAGTTCTTC. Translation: CATSDFRGSSYNEQFF.